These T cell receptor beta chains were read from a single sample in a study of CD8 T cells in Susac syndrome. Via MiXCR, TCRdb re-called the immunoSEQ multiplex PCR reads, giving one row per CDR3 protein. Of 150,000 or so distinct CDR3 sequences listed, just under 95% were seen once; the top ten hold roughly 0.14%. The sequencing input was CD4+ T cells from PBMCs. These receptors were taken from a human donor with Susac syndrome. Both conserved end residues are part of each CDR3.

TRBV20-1	CSARRTDTQYF
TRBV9	CASSALAGGSDTQYF
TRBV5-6	CASSLGRYGNQPQHF
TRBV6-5	CASRVTQKVGTEAFF
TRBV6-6	CASSYYTGATDTQYF
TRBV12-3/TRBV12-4	CASTTAANYGYTF
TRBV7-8	CASSRGLRSYEQYF
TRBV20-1	CSVGRVGSPLHF
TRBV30	CAWSGQGTEQFF
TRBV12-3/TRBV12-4	CASSLTGQGRTEAFF
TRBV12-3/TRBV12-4	CASSMTAHIETQYF
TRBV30	CAWSRFGQAGTDTQYF
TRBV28	CAIRRGQELYNSPLHF
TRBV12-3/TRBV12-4	CASSTTGTGRETQYF
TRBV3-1	CASSQVTESSYNSPLHF
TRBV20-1	CSARQGATGEQYF
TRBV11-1	CASSFRTVLGGTHNRQETQYF
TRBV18	CASSPPAGAGETQYF
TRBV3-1	CASSATYIGNTIYF
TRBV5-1	CASSLATQANTGELFF
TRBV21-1	CASSKGAGNFDGYTF
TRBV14	CASSQSLGGWHNEQFF
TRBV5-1	CASSGRTSGYNEQFF
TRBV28	CASSTRDRAGYGYTF
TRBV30	CAWRFGGLEAFF
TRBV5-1	CASSLGQGLEAFF
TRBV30	CAWKASNTEAFF
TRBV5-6	CASSLTSGGINEQFF
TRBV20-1	CSARDRAWNQPQHF
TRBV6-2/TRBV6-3	CASRRDREAYNEQFF
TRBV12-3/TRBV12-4	CASSSPLGRSMNTEAFF
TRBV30	CAWSVEGSGYTF
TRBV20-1	CSASTGFTEAFF
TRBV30	CAWRDTQGVQNTEAFF
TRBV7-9	CASSSTGKSPLHF
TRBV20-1	CSARDDSYEQYF
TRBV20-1	CSASQENNYGYTF
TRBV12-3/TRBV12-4	CASSFQQGAGETQYF
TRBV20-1	CSASFAGVGETQYF
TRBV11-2	CASSSRDFGTQYF
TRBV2	CASSARPWYQETQYF
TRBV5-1	CASSLAGRDTGELFF